The 29 T cell receptor beta chains in this list originate from one sample, sequenced in a study of T cell changes during pregnancy in multiple sclerosis. TCRdb's table, derived via immunoSEQ multiplex PCR, lists solely in-frame clones and lacks some. The sample lists some 30,000 clones; about 88% were seen once. Sample: CD8+ T cells from peripheral blood mononuclear cells, taken in the second trimester of pregnancy. The receptors were sampled from a female donor with multiple sclerosis, enrolled in a pregnancy study.

In this sample, this clone turned up once. The CDR3, as DNA: TGCGCCAGCAGTGCTGACAGGGGTCCGTACGAGCAGTACTTC. Translating it yields CASSADRGPYEQYF. The chain carries TRBV10-1 and TRBJ2-7, with 8 bases aligning to TRBD1. CDR1 is WNHNN and CDR2 is SYGVQD in the germline V gene (reference sequence). The CDR3 runs 14 residues. The V and J ends lost 4 bases and 4 bases, in that order; junction bases with no gene match: 6.

The chain has TRBV15 and TRBJ2-3; tentatively, D is TRBD1 (6 bases). Trimming stripped 3 bases from V and 1 base from J, with 8 bases between. The germline V gene encodes CDR1 LNHNV and CDR2 YYDKDF (reference sequence). CDR3 length: 14 residues. For the CDR3, the DNA is TGTGCCACCAGCAGCGCAGGGGGCACAGATACGCAGTATTTT. Its protein is CATSSAGGTDTQYF.

This chain connects TRBV30 to TRBJ1-2; TRBD1 matches at 9 bases. The CDR3 loop spans 13 amino acids. CDR1 and CDR2 from the germline V gene are GTSNPN and SVGIG (reference sequence). J was trimmed by 7 bases and V by 2 bases; bases with no gene match: 5. The CDR3 nucleotides read TGTGCCTGGAGTCCCCGGACAGGGGCTGGCTACACCTTC. Its translation: CAWSPRTGAGYTF.

The chain recombines TRBV14 with TRBJ1-6; maybe TRBD1 (6 bases). The germline V gene encodes CDR1 SGHDN and CDR2 FVKESK. This CDR3 region has 14 residues. The V end lost 1 base, the J end lost 9 bases, and 10 bases lay between the germline ends. CDR3 in amino acids: CASSQARGVSPLHF. CDR3 sequence (DNA): TGTGCCAGCAGCCAAGCCAGGGGAGTTTCACCCCTCCACTTT.

This sequence joins TRBV11-3 and TRBJ2-6; TRBD2 might be the D (5 bases). The CDR3 contains 15 residues. The germline CDR1 and CDR2 sequences are SGHNT and YENEEA. The V gene lost 5 bases and the J gene lost 1 base, with 9 bases spanning the gap. The CDR3 loop reads CASSRGLSGANVLTF. The CDR3 DNA reads as TGTGCCAGCAGCCGAGGGTTATCTGGGGCCAACGTCCTGACTTTC.

The V gene is TRBV5-4, the J gene TRBJ1-3; 8 bases are a match to TRBD1. V lost 3 bases, J lost 0 bases, and 8 bases stayed unmatched. CDR1 and CDR2 (germline): SGHNT, YYREEE (reference sequence). The CDR3 extends over 17 amino acids. CDR3 amino acids: CASSWGTGTRSGNTIYF. The CDR3 DNA reads TGTGCCAGCAGCTGGGGGACAGGTACTCGCTCTGGAAACACCATATATTTT.

As concerns this clone: Other DNA sequences in the same sample also yield this CDR3. The genes are TRBV9 and TRBJ2-7; D may be TRBD2 (5 bases). The CDR3 is made up of 13 amino acids. Trimming shortened V by 0 bases and J by 5 bases, and 9 bases separated the two germline ends. Germline CDR1 is SGDLS and CDR2 is YYNGEE. The CDR3 protein is CASSVGLGDEQYF. In DNA form, the CDR3 reads TGTGCCAGCAGCGTAGGCCTGGGAGACGAGCAGTACTTC.

This chain connects TRBV13 to TRBJ2-7; TRBD2 matches at 7 bases. J was trimmed by 3 bases and V by 5 bases; bases with no gene match: 10. CDR1 and CDR2 (germline): PRHDT, FYEKMQ (reference sequence). The CDR3 loop spans 15 amino acids. The CDR3 here is CASSHSGTGGYEQYF. In DNA form, the CDR3 reads TGTGCCAGCAGCCACTCCGGGACGGGGGGCTACGAGCAGTACTTC.

The V and J genes are TRBV6-5 and TRBJ1-2, with D possibly TRBD1 on 5 matching bases. CDR3 length: 14 residues. Trimming stripped 2 bases from V and 7 bases from J, with 14 bases between. Germline CDR1 reads MNHEY; CDR2 reads SVGAGI. The CDR3 DNA sequence: TGTGCCAGCAGTTACATAGGGGTATCAGGTGGCTACACCTTC. Its protein is CASSYIGVSGGYTF.

This clone was observed a single time. In DNA form, the CDR3 reads TGTGCCAGCAGCTTTCAGGGAAGGGGTGGAGAGACCCAGTACTTC. This sequence encodes CASSFQGRGGETQYF. The chain carries TRBV7-3 and TRBJ2-5, with a weak D call TRBD1 (5 bases). Trimming removed 3 bases from V and 4 bases from J, with 15 bases in between. The germline V gene encodes CDR1 SGHTA and CDR2 FQGTGA. The CDR3 is 15 residues long.

The rearrangement joins TRBV5-6 to TRBJ1-2; TRBD1 matches at 8 bases. Looked up from germline, CDR1 is SGHDT and CDR2 is YYEEEE. Trimming at V came to 4 bases and at J to 3 bases, leaving 5 bases not matched to a gene. The CDR3 loop spans 14 amino acids. CDR3 in DNA: TGTGCCAGCAGCCCAGGGGGCGCTTACTATGGCTACACCTTC. Translation: CASSPGGAYYGYTF.

The chain couples TRBV2 to TRBJ1-2; 8 nucleotides align to TRBD1. The ends lost 9 bases at V and 2 bases at J; junction bases unmatched: 2. CDR3 size: 12 residues. Germline values: CDR1 SNHLY, CDR2 FYNNEI. CDR3 in DNA: TGTGCCAGTTGGACAGGGAACTATGGCTACACCTTC. This codes for CASWTGNYGYTF.

This clone was observed a few times. The chain employs TRBV6-1 and TRBJ1-1; no clear D gene. Germline V gene sequence: CDR1 MNHNS, CDR2 SASEGT. The CDR3 contains 15 residues. V lost 1 base, J lost 4 bases, and 13 bases lay in between. The CDR3 DNA reads as TGTGCCAGCAGTGAAGAGGAGGCTGCTTCCACTGAAGCTTTCTTT. Encoded protein: CASSEEEAASTEAFF.

The chain links TRBV6-1 to TRBJ2-1, with 12 bases that match TRBD2. After removal of 6 bases from V and 8 bases from J, the junction contained 8 bases not matched to a gene. Looked up from germline, CDR1 is MNHNS and CDR2 is SASEGT. CDR3 length: 15 amino acids. CDR3 in DNA: TGTGCCAGCAGCCAACTAGCGGGGGGCGCCGATGAGCAGTTCTTC. This sequence encodes CASSQLAGGADEQFF.

This rearrangement joins TRBV10-2 to TRBJ2-3, with 8 bases identical to TRBD2. This CDR3 has 14 amino acids. The junction had 5 bases not matched to a gene; V was cut back by 3 bases and J by 6 bases. From germline, CDR1 is WSHSY and CDR2 SAAADI. This chain's CDR3 is CASSDRGGLDTQYF. The CDR3 nucleotides are TGCGCCAGCAGTGACCGGGGGGGCCTCGATACGCAGTATTTT.

The chain has TRBV9 and TRBJ1-3; perhaps TRBD1 as D (5 bases). Trimming removed 0 bases from V and 2 bases from J, with 15 bases in between. Germline V lookup: CDR1 SGDLS, CDR2 YYNGEE. The CDR3 is made up of 17 amino acids. The CDR3 DNA follows: TGTGCCAGCAGCGTAGAGTTAAACAGGTTCCCTGGAAACACCATATATTTT. Translated, it gives CASSVELNRFPGNTIYF.

The chain links TRBV13 to TRBJ2-7; D gene uncertain. Per the germline V gene, CDR1 is PRHDT and CDR2 is FYEKMQ (reference sequence). The CDR3 totals 13 residues. V was pared by 6 bases and J by 3 bases, with 12 bases between. The chain's CDR3 is CASSSETDYEQYF. CDR3 nucleotide sequence: TGTGCCAGCAGTTCAGAAACCGACTACGAGCAGTACTTC.

The V call is TRBV13, the J call TRBJ1-2; D uncertain. This CDR3 is built from 14 residues. Germline lookup yields CDR1 PRHDT and CDR2 FYEKMQ (reference sequence). V lost 0 bases and J 6 bases, leaving 11 bases between the germline ends. CDR3 DNA: TGTGCCAGCAGCTTAGGATCTTTGTTTGATGGCTACACCTTC. Translation: CASSLGSLFDGYTF.

As DNA, the CDR3 is TGTGCCAGCAGCCGACAGGGAGCTTCACCCCTCCACTTT. Amino acid sequence: CASSRQGASPLHF. The genes are TRBV7-9 and TRBJ1-6, with TRBD1 identical over 7 bases. Germline CDR1 is SEHNR and CDR2 is FQNEAQ (reference sequence). CDR3 length: 13 amino acids. The V gene end was trimmed by 5 bases and the J gene end by 9 bases; junction bases not matched to a gene: 4.

V is TRBV7-9 and J is TRBJ1-1; no reliable D call. This CDR3 is built from 14 residues. Germline V lookup: CDR1 SEHNR, CDR2 FQNEAQ (reference sequence). V shed 1 base and J shed 5 bases, with 11 bases lying between them. CDR3 sequence (DNA): TGTGCCAGCAGCTTAGACCCCGGAGTGACTGAAGCTTTCTTT. It codes for CASSLDPGVTEAFF.

This clone has just a few counts. The rearrangement joins TRBV13 to TRBJ1-3, with unresolved D. The CDR3 runs to 17 residues. The ends were cut back, 5 bases at V and 5 bases at J, with 22 bases in the middle. Germline V gene sequence: CDR1 PRHDT, CDR2 FYEKMQ (reference sequence). The CDR3 here is CASSENTGISNRNTIYF. CDR3 sequence (DNA): TGTGCCAGCAGCGAGAACACGGGGATTTCGAATCGAAACACCATATATTTT.

This clone was detected a few times. The chain has TRBV29-1 and TRBJ1-1; tentatively, D is TRBD1 (6 bases). Trimming took 6 bases from V and 5 from J, leaving 13 bases between them. Germline V gene sequence: CDR1 SQVTM, CDR2 ANQGSEA. The CDR3 totals 12 residues. CDR3 loop: CSVLTGSTEAFF. As DNA, the CDR3 is TGCAGCGTGCTAACAGGGAGTACTGAAGCTTTCTTT.

This clone showed up just a few times. The chain's CDR3 is CASSHPGAGVHEQYF. In nucleotides, the CDR3 is TGCGCCAGCAGCCACCCAGGGGCGGGAGTCCACGAGCAGTACTTC. The V and J genes are TRBV4-1 and TRBJ2-7, with a tentative D call TRBD2 (7 bases). Germline-derived CDR1 and CDR2 are MGHRA and YSYEKL. This CDR3 spans 15 amino acids. V was clipped by 3 bases and J by 5 bases, with 17 bases between them.

V usage is TRBV7-6 and J usage is TRBJ1-2; D ambiguous. Germline CDR1 reads SGHVS; CDR2 reads FNYEAQ. Trimming shortened V by 1 base and J by 5 bases, and 5 bases separated the two germline ends. The CDR3 spans 12 residues. CDR3 DNA: TGTGCCAGCAGCTTAGACAATTATGGCTACACCTTC. This codes for CASSLDNYGYTF.

V gene TRBV19 combines with J gene TRBJ1-4; 12 bases match TRBD1. The CDR3 is 17 residues long. Germline loops: CDR1 LNHDA, CDR2 SQIVND (reference sequence). With V trimmed by 9 bases and J by 3 bases, 11 bases remained unmatched. The CDR3 DNA reads as TGTGCCAGAACAGGCCGGGGACAGGGGGCTGCTAATGAAAAACTGTTTTTT. This codes for CARTGRGQGAANEKLFF.

The chain employs TRBV30 and TRBJ2-5; D might be TRBD1 (6 bases). The CDR3 length is 13 residues. Deletions cut 5 bases from V and 4 bases from J, with 14 bases between. CDR1 is GTSNPN and CDR2 is SVGIG in the germline V gene (reference sequence). In nucleotides, the CDR3 is TGTGCCTGGGGACAGTCAAACGGAGAGACCCAGTACTTC. It specifies CAWGQSNGETQYF.

J is TRBJ2-1 and V is TRBV15; TRBD2 might be the D (6 bases). The germline gives CDR1 LNHNV, CDR2 YYDKDF (reference sequence). V was clipped by 11 bases and J by 5 bases, with 10 bases between them. The CDR3 contains 11 residues. This CDR3 reads CAAGKHNEQFF. CDR3 DNA sequence: TGTGCCGCGGGAAAACACAATGAGCAGTTCTTC.

The chain's CDR3 is CASSLGIDRGPGEQYF. The CDR3 DNA is TGTGCCAGCAGCTTGGGGATTGACAGGGGGCCAGGCGAGCAGTACTTC. The chain links TRBV5-4 to TRBJ2-7; 10 bases agree with TRBD1. The V segment lost 0 bases and the J segment 6 bases; nucleotides outside the gene matches: 9. The CDR3 consists of 16 residues. Germline V gene lookup returns CDR1 SGHNT and CDR2 YYREEE (reference sequence).

This chain uses TRBV2 with TRBJ2-1, with 15 positions matching TRBD2. V lost 8 bases to trimming and J lost 0 bases; unmatched junction nucleotides: 8. Germline V lookup: CDR1 SNHLY, CDR2 FYNNEI. The CDR3 contains 18 residues. DNA for the CDR3: TGTGCCAGCTTATGGACTAGCGGGGGGGGACCCTCCTACAATGAGCAGTTCTTC. Protein sequence: CASLWTSGGGPSYNEQFF.